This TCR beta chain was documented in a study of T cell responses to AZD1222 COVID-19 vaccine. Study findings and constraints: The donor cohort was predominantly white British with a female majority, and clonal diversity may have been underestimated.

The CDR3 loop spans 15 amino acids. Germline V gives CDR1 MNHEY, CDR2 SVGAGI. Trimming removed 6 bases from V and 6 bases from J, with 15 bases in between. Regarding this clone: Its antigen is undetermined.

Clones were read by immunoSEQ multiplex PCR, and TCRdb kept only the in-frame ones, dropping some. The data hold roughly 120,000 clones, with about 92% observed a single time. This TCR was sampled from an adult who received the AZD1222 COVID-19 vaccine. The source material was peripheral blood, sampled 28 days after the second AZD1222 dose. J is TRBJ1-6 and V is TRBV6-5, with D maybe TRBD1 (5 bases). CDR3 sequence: CASSPRGGSNSPLHF. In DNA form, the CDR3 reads TGTGCCAGCAGCCCCCGGGGGGGTTCTAATTCACCCCTCCACTTT.